This T cell receptor (beta chain) originates from a study of blood T cell repertoires in COVID-19. In the study overall: Both acute and convalescent COVID-19 samples were obtained from the United States, Italy and Spain.

The junction had 7 bases not matched to a gene; V was cut back by 4 bases and J by 1 base. CDR3 length equals 16 residues. Per germline, CDR1 SGHRS and CDR2 YFSETQ. This clone has just a few counts. As handled by the study authors: Amplification of reference gene primers provided the estimated nucleated cell counts. Sequencing was performed with immunoSEQ multiplex PCR; in TCRdb, only in-frame clones are kept and a portion is missing. V, J and clone size are those of that table, while D and trimming were read from the DNA. The table lists almost 95,000 clones, approximately 84% of them singletons, with about 6.3% in the top ten.

The rearrangement joins TRBV5-1 to TRBJ1-1; 10 bases fit TRBD1. The sample consisted of peripheral blood. The TCR was taken from a man aged 55-75 years with acute or convalescent COVID-19. CDR3 region: CASSQGQGIANTEAFF. The DNA of the CDR3 is TGCGCCAGCAGCCAGGGACAGGGGATAGCGAACACTGAAGCTTTCTTT.